A selection of T cell receptor beta chains follows, all from one sample in a study of blood T cell repertoires in COVID-19. Assay used: immunoSEQ multiplex PCR; TCRdb lists only in-frame clones, some missing. The sample contains 100,000 to 150,000 clones, 65% to 85% of which appear only once. Material: peripheral blood. The receptors stem from a man aged 65-85 years with acute or convalescent COVID-19. Both conserved end residues are part of each CDR3. A D gene is named only where the DNA matches it firmly. Clone size appears in some rows only: once, few, many, or a class for an expanded clone.

>TRBJ2-3|NA|TRBV9|TRBD2
TGTGCCAGCAGCGTAGAATCGGGGGGATCGGATACGCAGTATTTT
CASSVESGGSDTQYF
>TRBJ2-2|few|TRBV6-4|NA
TGTGCCAGCAGTGACTCTAGCGACACCGGGGAGCTGTTTTTT
CASSDSSDTGELFF
>TRBJ2-5|NA|TRBV7-3|NA
TGTGCCAGCAGCACTCTAGCGCAAGAGACCCAGTACTTC
CASSTLAQETQYF
>TRBJ2-7|NA|TRBV2|TRBD1
TGTGCCAGCAGTAACTGGACAGGGGGCGCGATCCCATTTGATCAGTACTTC
CASSNWTGGAIPFDQYF
>TRBJ2-7|NA|TRBV11-2|NA
TGTGCCAGCAGCTGGGGGCCTACAGTCTCCTACGAGCAGTACTTC
CASSWGPTVSYEQYF
>TRBJ2-5|NA|TRBV19|NA
TGTGCCAGTAGTATAGGGCGGAAGGAGACCCAGTACTTC
CASSIGRKETQYF
>TRBJ1-2|once|TRBV27|TRBD1
TGTGCCAGCAGTCCTAGTCCCGGGACAGGGGGCGGCTACACCTTC
CASSPSPGTGGGYTF
>TRBJ2-1|NA|TRBV2|TRBD1
TGTGCCAGCGGGCAGGGGGCATTGAATGAGCAGTTCTTC
CASGQGALNEQFF
>TRBJ2-3|NA|TRBV5-1|NA
TGCGCCAGTACCAGGGGCCCTGGACAACAAACAGATACGCAGTATTTT
CASTRGPGQQTDTQYF
>TRBJ1-2|NA|TRBV7-2|TRBD1
TGTGCCAGCAGCCGCGACCATGCCGGGACAGGTATCGGCTACACCTTC
CASSRDHAGTGIGYTF
>TRBJ2-1|NA|TRBV7-9|NA
TGTGCCAGCAGCTTATTAGGCGGGAACTATTTCAATGAGCAGTTCTTC
CASSLLGGNYFNEQFF
>TRBJ1-2|once|TRBV5-8|NA
TGTGCCAGCAGCTTGGTGGAGGGTAGTCCCGGGTTCTATGGCTACACCTTC
CASSLVEGSPGFYGYTF
>TRBJ2-1|NA|TRBV5-1|NA
TGCGCCAGCAGCATTACCGGGACATCCTACAATGAGCAGTTCTTC
CASSITGTSYNEQFF
>TRBJ2-7|NA|TRBV28|TRBD1
TGTGCCAGCAGTGTCGGGGGGACAGGGGATTCCGAGCAGTACTTC
CASSVGGTGDSEQYF
>TRBJ1-2|many|TRBV5-1|TRBD1
TGCGCCAGCAGCGATGGAGGGACAGTCGACTATGGCTACACCTTC
CASSDGGTVDYGYTF
>TRBJ2-3|NA|TRBV7-3|TRBD2
TGTGCCAGCAGCCCCGGGACTAGCGGGGCATTTAGCACAGATACGCAGTATTTT
CASSPGTSGAFSTDTQYF